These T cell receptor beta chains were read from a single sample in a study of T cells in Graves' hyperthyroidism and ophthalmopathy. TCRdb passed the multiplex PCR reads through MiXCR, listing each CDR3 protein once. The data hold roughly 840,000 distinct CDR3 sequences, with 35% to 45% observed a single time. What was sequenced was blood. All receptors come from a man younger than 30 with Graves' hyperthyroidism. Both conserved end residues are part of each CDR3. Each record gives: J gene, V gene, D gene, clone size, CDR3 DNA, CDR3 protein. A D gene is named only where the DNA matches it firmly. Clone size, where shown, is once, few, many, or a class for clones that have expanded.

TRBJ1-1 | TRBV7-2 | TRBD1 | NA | TGTGCCAGCAGCGCCCGACAGGGGAGTTTTACGAACACTGAAGCTTTCTTT | CASSARQGSFTNTEAFF
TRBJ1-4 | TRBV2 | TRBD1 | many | TGTGCCAGCAGTGGACAGGGGGCTGGTGAAAAACTGTTTTTT | CASSGQGAGEKLFF
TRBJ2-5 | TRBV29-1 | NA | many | TGCAGCCCCATGGATCAGGAGACCCAGTACTTC | CSPMDQETQYF
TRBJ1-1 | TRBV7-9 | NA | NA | TGTGCCAGCAGCCAGATTTTAATGGACACTGAAGCTTTCTTT | CASSQILMDTEAFF
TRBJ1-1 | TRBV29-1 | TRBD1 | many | TGCAGCGTTGCCCGGGACAGTTGGACTGAAGCTTTCTTT | CSVARDSWTEAFF
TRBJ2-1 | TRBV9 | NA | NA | TGTGCCAGCAGCGTAGGTGGAGGGGATGAGCAGTTCTTC | CASSVGGGDEQFF
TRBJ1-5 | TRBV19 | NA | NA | TGTGCCAGTAGTGGAAGAGGGGGGCCCCGGAGCAATCAGCCCCAGCATTTT | CASSGRGGPRSNQPQHF
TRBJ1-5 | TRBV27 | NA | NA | TGTGCCAGCAGTTTATTGGGCAGAGAGAATCAGCCCCAGCATTTT | CASSLLGRENQPQHF
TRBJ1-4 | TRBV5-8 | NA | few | TGTGCCAGCAGCTTCCCGGGTGTAGAAGAAAAACTGTTTTTT | CASSFPGVEEKLFF
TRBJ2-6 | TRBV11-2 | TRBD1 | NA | TGTGCCAGCAGCAAGACAGGGGAGGAGTGGGGGGCCAACGTCCTGACTTTC | CASSKTGEEWGANVLTF
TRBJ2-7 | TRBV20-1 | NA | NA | TGCAGTGCTAGAGCCGGGACCGACCCCTACGAGCAGTACTTC | CSARAGTDPYEQYF
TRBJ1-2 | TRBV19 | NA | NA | TGTGCCAGTGGGGGGAGGCAACCTTTTGGCTACACCTTC | CASGGRQPFGYTF
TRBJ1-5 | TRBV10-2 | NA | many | TGCGCCAGCAGCTTAGAGGTGGTTCAGCCCCAGCATTTT | CASSLEVVQPQHF
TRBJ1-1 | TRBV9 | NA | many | TGTGCCAGCAGCGTAGTCGGCCACAAAGGAGCTTTCTTT | CASSVVGHKGAFF
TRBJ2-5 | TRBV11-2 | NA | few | TGTGCCAGCAGCTTAGGGCAGATGAGGGAGACCCAGTACTTC | CASSLGQMRETQYF
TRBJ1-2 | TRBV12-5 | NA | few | TGTGCTAGTGGTTTGGTTACCTCCAGGGGCTATGGCTACACCTTC | CASGLVTSRGYGYTF
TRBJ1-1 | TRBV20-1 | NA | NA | TGCAGTGCTATAGGACAGCCGAGGAACACTGAAGCTTTCTTT | CSAIGQPRNTEAFF
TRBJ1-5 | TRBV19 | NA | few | TGTGCCAGTAGCAATTTGGGCGGAGGTGAAAGTCAGCCCCAGCATTTT | CASSNLGGGESQPQHF
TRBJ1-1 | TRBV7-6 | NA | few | TGTGCCAGCAGCACCCCCAGTAAGGACACTGAAGCTTTCTTT | CASSTPSKDTEAFF
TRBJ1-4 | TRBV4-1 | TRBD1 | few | TGCGCCAGCACCCAAGGACAGGGCTGGGAAAAACTGTTTTTT | CASTQGQGWEKLFF
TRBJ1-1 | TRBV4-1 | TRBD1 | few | TGTGCCAGCAGCCTGGACAGGGCGAGGGGAGCTTTCTTT | CASSLDRARGAFF
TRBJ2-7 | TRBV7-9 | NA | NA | TGTGCCAGCAGCTCCACCTTCAGGAGAAGCTCCTACGAGCAGTACTTC | CASSSTFRRSSYEQYF
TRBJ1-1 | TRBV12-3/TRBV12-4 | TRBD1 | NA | TGTGCCAGCAGTTTCGCAGGACAGGGAGGCACTGAAGCTTTCTTT | CASSFAGQGGTEAFF
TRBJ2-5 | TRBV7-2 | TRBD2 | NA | TGTGCCAGCAGCTTAGGGAGAGGACTAGCGGGAGGGGGAGAGACCCAGTACTTC | CASSLGRGLAGGGETQYF
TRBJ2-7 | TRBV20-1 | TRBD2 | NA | TGCAGTGCTACGGGACTAGCGGGGACCGCCTACGAGCAGTACTTC | CSATGLAGTAYEQYF
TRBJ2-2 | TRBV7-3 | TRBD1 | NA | TGTGCCAGCAGCTTAGTAGGGACAGGGGAGACCGGGGAGCTGTTTTTT | CASSLVGTGETGELFF
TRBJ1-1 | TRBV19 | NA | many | TGTGCCAGTAGTATAGCTAGCCAGATGGGGACTGAAGCTTTCTTT | CASSIASQMGTEAFF
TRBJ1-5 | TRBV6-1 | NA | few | TGTGCCAGCAATGACAAGTGGGGTAGCAATCAGCCCCAGCATTTT | CASNDKWGSNQPQHF
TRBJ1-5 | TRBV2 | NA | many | TGTGCCAGCAGCAGGGACGGACCAAGCAATCAGCCCCAGCATTTT | CASSRDGPSNQPQHF
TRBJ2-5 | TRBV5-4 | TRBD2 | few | TGTGCCAGCAGCTCACAGCGGGAGATCGAGACCCAGTACTTC | CASSSQREIETQYF
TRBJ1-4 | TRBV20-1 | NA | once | TGCAGTGCCGAGGGCCGGGACACACTCTCTGCAACTAATGAAAAACTGTTTTTT | CSAEGRDTLSATNEKLFF
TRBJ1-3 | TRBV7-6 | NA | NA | TGTGCCTCAGGAGGGGAAAGAAACACCATATATTTT | CASGGERNTIYF
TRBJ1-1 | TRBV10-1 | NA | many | TGCGCCAGCAGGACAACGTCTTTCTTT | CASRTTSFF
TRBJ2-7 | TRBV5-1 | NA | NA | TGCGCCAGCAGCTTGGGGGGGCTCAACTACGAGCAGTACTTC | CASSLGGLNYEQYF
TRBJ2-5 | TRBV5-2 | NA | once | TGTGCCAGCAATAGCGGGGGGGCCGAAGAGACCCAGTACTTC | CASNSGGAEETQYF
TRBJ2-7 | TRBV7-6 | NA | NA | TGTGCCAGCAGCTCCTCCCCGGGCCCGGGCTACGAGCAGTACTTC | CASSSSPGPGYEQYF
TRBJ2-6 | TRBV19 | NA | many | TGTGCCAGTAACCCGACAGCGAGCGGGGCCAACGTCCTGACTTTC | CASNPTASGANVLTF
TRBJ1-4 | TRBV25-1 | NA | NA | TGTGCCAGCAGCAGCCCTAATGTAGGGGTTAGCGAAAAACTGTTTTTT | CASSSPNVGVSEKLFF
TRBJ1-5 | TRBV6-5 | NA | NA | TGTGCCAGCCTCCATACCACAGAGCGGGGACAGCCCCAGCATTTT | CASLHTTERGQPQHF
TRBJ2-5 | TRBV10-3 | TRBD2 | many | TGTGCCATCAGTGTTCGACTAGCTCAAGAGACCCAGTACTTC | CAISVRLAQETQYF
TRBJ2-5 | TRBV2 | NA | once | TGTGCCAGGGCCGCACCACAAGAGACCCAGTACTTC | CARAAPQETQYF
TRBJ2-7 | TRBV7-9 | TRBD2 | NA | TGTGCCAGCAGCGGAGAGTTGGGGGGGAGCTCCTACGAGCAGTACTTC | CASSGELGGSSYEQYF